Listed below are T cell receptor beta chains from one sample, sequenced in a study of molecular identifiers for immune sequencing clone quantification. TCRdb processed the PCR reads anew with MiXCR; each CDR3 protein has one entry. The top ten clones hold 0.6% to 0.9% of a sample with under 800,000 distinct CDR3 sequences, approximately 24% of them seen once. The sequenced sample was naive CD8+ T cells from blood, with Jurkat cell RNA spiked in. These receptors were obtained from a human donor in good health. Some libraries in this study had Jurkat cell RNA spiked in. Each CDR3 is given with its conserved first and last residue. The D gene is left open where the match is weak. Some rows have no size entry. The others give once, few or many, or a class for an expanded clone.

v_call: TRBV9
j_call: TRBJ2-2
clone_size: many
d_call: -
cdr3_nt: TGTGCCAGCAGCGTAGTTGGGGTTCCCGGGGAGCTGTTTTTT
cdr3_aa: CASSVVGVPGELFF

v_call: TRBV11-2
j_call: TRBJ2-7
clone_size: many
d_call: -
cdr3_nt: TGTGCCAGCAGCTCCGGTCGGGGGAGCCCCTACGAGCAGTACTTC
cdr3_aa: CASSSGRGSPYEQYF

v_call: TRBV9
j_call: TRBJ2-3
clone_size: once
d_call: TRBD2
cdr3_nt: TGTGCCAGCAGCGAGGGACGGGGAGGGCCAGATACGCAGTATTTT
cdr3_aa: CASSEGRGGPDTQYF

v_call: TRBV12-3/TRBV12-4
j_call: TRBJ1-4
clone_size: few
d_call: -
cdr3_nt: TGTGCCAGCAGTTTAACTGGGTTTACTGAAAAACTGTTTTTT
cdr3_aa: CASSLTGFTEKLFF

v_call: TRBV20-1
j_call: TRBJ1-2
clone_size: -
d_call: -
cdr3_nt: TGCAGTGCTAGATCGATTAACCAGGGGAAAGGCTATGGCTACACCTTC
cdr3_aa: CSARSINQGKGYGYTF

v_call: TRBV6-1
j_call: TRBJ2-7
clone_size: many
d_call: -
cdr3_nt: TGTGCCAGCAGCCCGGGGCGGGGTAGGGACGAGCAGTACTTC
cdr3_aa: CASSPGRGRDEQYF

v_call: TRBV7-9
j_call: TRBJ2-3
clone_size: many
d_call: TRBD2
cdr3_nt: TGTGCCAGCAGCTCCACTAGCGGAACCACAGATACGCAGTATTTT
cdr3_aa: CASSSTSGTTDTQYF

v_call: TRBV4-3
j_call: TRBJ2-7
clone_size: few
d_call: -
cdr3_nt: TGCGCCAGCAGCCAAGATGGGGGTTTCGGCGGCTCCTACGAGCAGTACTTC
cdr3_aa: CASSQDGGFGGSYEQYF

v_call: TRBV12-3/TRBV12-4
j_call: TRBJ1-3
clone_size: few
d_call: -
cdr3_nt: TGTGCCAGCAGTTCATCGTCCCAGGGCCGGAAGAGCTCTGGAAACACCATATATTTT
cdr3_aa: CASSSSSQGRKSSGNTIYF

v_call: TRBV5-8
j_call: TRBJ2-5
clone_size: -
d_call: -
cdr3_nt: TGTGCCAGCAGCTTGGCGTTTGAGTTGTGGACAACTCAAGAGACCCAGTACTTC
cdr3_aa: CASSLAFELWTTQETQYF

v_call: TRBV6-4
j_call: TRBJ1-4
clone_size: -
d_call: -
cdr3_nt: TGTGCCAGATCGGGGGCAACTAATGAAAAACTGTTTTTT
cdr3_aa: CARSGATNEKLFF

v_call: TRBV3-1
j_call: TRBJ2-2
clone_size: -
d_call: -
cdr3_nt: TGTGCCAGCAGCCACGTGTACGGGGGCTCTGCGAACACCGGGGAGCTGTTTTTT
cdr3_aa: CASSHVYGGSANTGELFF

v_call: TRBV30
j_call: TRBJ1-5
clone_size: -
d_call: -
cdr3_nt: TGTGCCCGGAGTGTAGGACACAACAATCAGCCCCAGCATTTT
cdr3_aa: CARSVGHNNQPQHF

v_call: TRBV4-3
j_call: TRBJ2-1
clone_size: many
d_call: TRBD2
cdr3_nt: TGCGCCAGCAGCCCGGGGACTAGCGAAAATGAGCAGTTCTTC
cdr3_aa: CASSPGTSENEQFF

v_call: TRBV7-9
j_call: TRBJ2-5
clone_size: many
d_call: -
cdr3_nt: TGTGCCAGCAGCTACACCCGGGACCACAATTTAGAGACCCAGTACTTC
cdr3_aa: CASSYTRDHNLETQYF

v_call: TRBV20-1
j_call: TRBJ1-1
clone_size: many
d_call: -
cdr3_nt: TGCAGTGCTAGAGACATTGGCACTGAAGCTTTCTTT
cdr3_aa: CSARDIGTEAFF

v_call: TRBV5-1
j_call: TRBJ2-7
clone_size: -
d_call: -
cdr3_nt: TGCGCCAGCAGCCTTGATCTCGACAGCTACGAGCAGTACTTC
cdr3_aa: CASSLDLDSYEQYF

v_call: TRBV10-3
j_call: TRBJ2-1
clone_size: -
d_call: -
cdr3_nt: TGTGCCATCAGTCCAACTGGAGATGAGCAGTTCTTC
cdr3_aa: CAISPTGDEQFF

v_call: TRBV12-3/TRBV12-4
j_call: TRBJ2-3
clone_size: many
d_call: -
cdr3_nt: TGTGCCAGCAGCTTTAAAGGGGCGGTCACAGATACGCAGTATTTT
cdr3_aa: CASSFKGAVTDTQYF

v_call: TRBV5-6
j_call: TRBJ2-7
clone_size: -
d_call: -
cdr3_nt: TGTGCCAGCAGCCCCCCCCAGGGGGGGCTGGACGAGCAGTACTTC
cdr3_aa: CASSPPQGGLDEQYF

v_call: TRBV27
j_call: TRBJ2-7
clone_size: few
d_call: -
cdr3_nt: TGTGCCAGCAGTGAGTACAGTACCTACGAGCAGTACTTC
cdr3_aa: CASSEYSTYEQYF

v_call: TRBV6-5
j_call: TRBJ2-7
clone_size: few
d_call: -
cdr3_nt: TGTGCCAGCAGTTACTCCCCTGTAGGGAACTCCTACGAGCAGTACTTC
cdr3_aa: CASSYSPVGNSYEQYF

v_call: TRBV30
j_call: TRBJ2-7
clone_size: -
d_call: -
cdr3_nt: TGTGCCTGGAGTGTCGTGCGGGACAACTACGAGCAGTACTTC
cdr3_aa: CAWSVVRDNYEQYF

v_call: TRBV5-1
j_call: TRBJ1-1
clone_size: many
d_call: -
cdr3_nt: TGCGCCAGCAGCTTGAACCAGAGACAGAACACTGAAGCTTTCTTT
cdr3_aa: CASSLNQRQNTEAFF

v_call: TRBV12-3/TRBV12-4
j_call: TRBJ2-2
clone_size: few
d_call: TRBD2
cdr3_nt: TGTGCCAGCGCCGCGGGAGAGAACACCGGGGAGCTGTTTTTT
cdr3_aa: CASAAGENTGELFF

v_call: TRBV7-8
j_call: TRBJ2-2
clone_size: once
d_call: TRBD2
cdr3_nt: TGTGCCAGCAGCTTAGGCCTAGCGGGGGGGCTGTCCGGGGAGCTGCTTTTT
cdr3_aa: CASSLGLAGGLSGELLF

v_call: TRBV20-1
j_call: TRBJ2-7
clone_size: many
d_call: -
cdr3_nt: TGCAGTGCTAGACCGGGAGAGTCTTACGAGCAGTACTTC
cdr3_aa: CSARPGESYEQYF

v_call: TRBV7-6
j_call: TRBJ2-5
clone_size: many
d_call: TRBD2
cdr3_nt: TGTGCCAGCAGCTTATCTTGGACTAGCGGGGGGTTAGAAAAGACCCAGTACTTC
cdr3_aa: CASSLSWTSGGLEKTQYF

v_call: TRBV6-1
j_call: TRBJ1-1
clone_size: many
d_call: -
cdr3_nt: TGTGCCAGCAGACGATTCGGACAGTATGACACTGAAGCTTTCTTT
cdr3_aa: CASRRFGQYDTEAFF

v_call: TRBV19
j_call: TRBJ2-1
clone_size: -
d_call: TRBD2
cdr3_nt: TGTGCCAGTAGTATAGGTCTAGCGGACTACAATGAGCAGTTCTTC
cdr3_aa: CASSIGLADYNEQFF

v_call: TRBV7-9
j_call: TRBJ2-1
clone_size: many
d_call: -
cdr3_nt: TGTGCCAGCAGCTACGAGTGGGATGAGCAGTTCTTC
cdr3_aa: CASSYEWDEQFF

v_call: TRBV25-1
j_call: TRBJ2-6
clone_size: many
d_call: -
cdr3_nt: TGTGCCAGCAGTGACCGGCGCTCTGGGGCCAACGTCCTGACTTTC
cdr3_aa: CASSDRRSGANVLTF

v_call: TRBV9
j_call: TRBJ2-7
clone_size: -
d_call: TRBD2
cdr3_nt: TGTGCCAGCAGCGTAGTGGCTAGCGGTTACGAGCAGTACTTC
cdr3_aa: CASSVVASGYEQYF

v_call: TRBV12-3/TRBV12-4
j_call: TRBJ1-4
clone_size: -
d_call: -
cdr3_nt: TGTGCCAGCAGGGACGACTGGGTGGCTAATGAAAAACTGTTTTTT
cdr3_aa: CASRDDWVANEKLFF

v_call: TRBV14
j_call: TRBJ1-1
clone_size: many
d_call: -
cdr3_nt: TGTGCCAGCAGCCAAGTTCTTAGAATGGCCCAGAACACTGAAGCTTTCTTT
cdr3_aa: CASSQVLRMAQNTEAFF

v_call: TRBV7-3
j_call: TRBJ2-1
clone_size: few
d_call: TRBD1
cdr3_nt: TGTGCCAGCAGCTCAAGGACAGGGAACAATGAGCAGTTCTTC
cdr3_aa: CASSSRTGNNEQFF

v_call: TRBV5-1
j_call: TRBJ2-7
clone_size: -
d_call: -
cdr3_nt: TGCGCCAGCAGCTTGGAAGTCATCCCCGACGAGCAGTACTTC
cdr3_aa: CASSLEVIPDEQYF

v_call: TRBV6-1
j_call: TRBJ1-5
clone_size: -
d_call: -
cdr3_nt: TGTGCCAGCAGAACAGTAGGCCGAAATCAGCCCCGGCATTTT
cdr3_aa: CASRTVGRNQPRHF

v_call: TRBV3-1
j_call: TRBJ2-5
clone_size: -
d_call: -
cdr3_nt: TGTGCCAGCAGCCAAGAAGATTGGAGTTGGAGAGAGACCCAGTACTTC
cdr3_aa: CASSQEDWSWRETQYF

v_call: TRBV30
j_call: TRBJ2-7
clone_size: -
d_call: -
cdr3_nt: TGTGCCTGGGGACAACAGGGATACGAGCAGTACTTC
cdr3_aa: CAWGQQGYEQYF

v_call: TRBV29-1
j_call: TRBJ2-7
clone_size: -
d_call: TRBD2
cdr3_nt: TGCAGCGTTGACGGGACTAGCGGGGCATCCTACGAGCAGTACTTC
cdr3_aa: CSVDGTSGASYEQYF

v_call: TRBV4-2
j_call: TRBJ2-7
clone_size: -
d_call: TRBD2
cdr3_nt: TGTGCCAGCAGCCAAGGACTAGCTCTAACCTACGAGCAGTACTTC
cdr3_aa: CASSQGLALTYEQYF

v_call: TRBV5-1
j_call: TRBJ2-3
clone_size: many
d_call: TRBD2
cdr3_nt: TGCGCCAGCAGCGACGGGACTAGCCCTCCTTGGTTAGATACGCAGTATTTT
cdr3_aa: CASSDGTSPPWLDTQYF

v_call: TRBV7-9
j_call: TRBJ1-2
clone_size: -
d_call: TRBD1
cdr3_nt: TGTGCCAGCAGCTTAATACAGGGGAACTATGGCTACACCTTC
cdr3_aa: CASSLIQGNYGYTF

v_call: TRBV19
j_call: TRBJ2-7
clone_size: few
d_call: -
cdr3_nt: TGTGCCACCCTCGCGAGTACCTACGAGCAGTACTTC
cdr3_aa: CATLASTYEQYF

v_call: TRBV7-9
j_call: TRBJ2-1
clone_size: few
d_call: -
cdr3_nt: TGTGCCAGCAGATTACCCTCTTCGGGTTACAATGAGCAGTTCTTC
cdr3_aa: CASRLPSSGYNEQFF

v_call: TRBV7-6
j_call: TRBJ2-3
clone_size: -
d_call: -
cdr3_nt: TGTGCCAGCAGCTTATCCGGGGTGGCAGATACGCAGTATTTT
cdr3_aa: CASSLSGVADTQYF

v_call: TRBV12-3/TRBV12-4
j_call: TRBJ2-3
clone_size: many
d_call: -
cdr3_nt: TGTGCCAGCAGTTTTCTCTCCGGAGTCACAGATACGCAGTATTTT
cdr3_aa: CASSFLSGVTDTQYF

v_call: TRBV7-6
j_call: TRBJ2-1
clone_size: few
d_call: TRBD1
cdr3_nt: TGTGCCAGCAGCGCGGGACAGGGGAACCCGTACAATGAGCAGTTCTTC
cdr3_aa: CASSAGQGNPYNEQFF

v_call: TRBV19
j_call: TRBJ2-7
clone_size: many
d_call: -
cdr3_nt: TGTGCCAGTAGTATTGGAGGAGGATCCGGGGAGGAGCAGTACTTC
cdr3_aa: CASSIGGGSGEEQYF

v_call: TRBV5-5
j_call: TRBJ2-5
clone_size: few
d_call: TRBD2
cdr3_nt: TGTGCCAGCAGCTCCGGGGGGAGGAGGGACCAAGAGACCCAGTACTTC
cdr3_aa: CASSSGGRRDQETQYF

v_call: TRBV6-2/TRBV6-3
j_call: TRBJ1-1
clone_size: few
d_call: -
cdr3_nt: TGTGCCAGCAGTTTGGGTATTTTGGGATGGACTGAAGCTTTCTTT
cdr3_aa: CASSLGILGWTEAFF

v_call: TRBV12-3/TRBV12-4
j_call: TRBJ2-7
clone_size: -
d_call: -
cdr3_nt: TGTGCCAGCAGTCCCAGCCTGACTAGTGCCGAGCAGTACTTC
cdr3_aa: CASSPSLTSAEQYF

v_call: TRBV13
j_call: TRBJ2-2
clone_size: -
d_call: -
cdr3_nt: TGTGCCAGCAGCCCGCCCCGGCAGTACACCGGGGAGCTGTTTTTT
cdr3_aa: CASSPPRQYTGELFF

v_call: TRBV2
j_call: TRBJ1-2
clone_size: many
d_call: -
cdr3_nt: TGTGCCAGCCTCGGGAGGGCGGTACATGGCTACACCTTC
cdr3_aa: CASLGRAVHGYTF

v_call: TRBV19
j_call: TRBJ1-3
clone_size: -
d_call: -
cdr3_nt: TGTGCCAGTAGTATCTCGGGGGTTCAATCTGGAAACACCATATATTTT
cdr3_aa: CASSISGVQSGNTIYF

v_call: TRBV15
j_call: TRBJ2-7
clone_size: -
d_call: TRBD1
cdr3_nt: TGTGCCACGAAAGAGTCAGGGGGCCTCTACGAGCAGTACTTC
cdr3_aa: CATKESGGLYEQYF

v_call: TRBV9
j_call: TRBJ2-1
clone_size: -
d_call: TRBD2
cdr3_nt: TGTGCCAGCAGCGTAGGGCTAGCGGGAGGGGGAGGGGAGCAGTTCTTC
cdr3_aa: CASSVGLAGGGGEQFF

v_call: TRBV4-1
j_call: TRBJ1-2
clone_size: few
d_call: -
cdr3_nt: TGCGCCAGCAGCCAAGATCGCAGGAATTCTAACTATGGCTACACCTTC
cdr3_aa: CASSQDRRNSNYGYTF